This T cell receptor beta chain came from a study of vaccination effects on CD4 cells after COVID-19. In the study overall: Two-dose BNT162b2 or mRNA-1273 vaccination was given to participants. Study findings and constraints: A shortage of convalescent patients and an absence of early post-infection timepoints characterized the study. Whether induced by infection or by vaccine, clones showed marked clonal contraction late after vaccination.

This clone was observed a few times. Antigen unknown. V was cut by 4 bases and J by 4 bases, with 17 bases left in between. Per the germline V gene, CDR1 is SGHAT and CDR2 is FQNNGV. This CDR3 is built from 16 residues. Measured with immunoSEQ multiplex PCR; TCRdb has only the in-frame clones, and not every one. The sample has approximately 70,000 clones; 73% are singletons. Within the ViraFEST assay, antigen-specific CD4+ T cells underwent expansion with viral peptide pools prior to sequencing. It was after 10 days of culture that CD4+ T cells were isolated. Sometime from March through December 2020, the person acquired a SARS-CoV-2 infection that PCR confirmed.

The receptor was derived from a human donor who had a prior SARS-CoV-2 infection. This rearrangement joins TRBV11-2 to TRBJ1-5, with D possibly TRBD1 on 5 matching bases. This material consisted of CD4+ T cells from PBMCs cultured with HIV peptides, taken before COVID-19 vaccination. The subset: HIV-1 Nef peptide pool negative control/reference culture. CDR3 in amino acids: CASSSGQGAMNQPQHF. The CDR3 DNA is TGTGCCAGCAGCTCCGGGCAAGGGGCGATGAATCAGCCCCAGCATTTT.